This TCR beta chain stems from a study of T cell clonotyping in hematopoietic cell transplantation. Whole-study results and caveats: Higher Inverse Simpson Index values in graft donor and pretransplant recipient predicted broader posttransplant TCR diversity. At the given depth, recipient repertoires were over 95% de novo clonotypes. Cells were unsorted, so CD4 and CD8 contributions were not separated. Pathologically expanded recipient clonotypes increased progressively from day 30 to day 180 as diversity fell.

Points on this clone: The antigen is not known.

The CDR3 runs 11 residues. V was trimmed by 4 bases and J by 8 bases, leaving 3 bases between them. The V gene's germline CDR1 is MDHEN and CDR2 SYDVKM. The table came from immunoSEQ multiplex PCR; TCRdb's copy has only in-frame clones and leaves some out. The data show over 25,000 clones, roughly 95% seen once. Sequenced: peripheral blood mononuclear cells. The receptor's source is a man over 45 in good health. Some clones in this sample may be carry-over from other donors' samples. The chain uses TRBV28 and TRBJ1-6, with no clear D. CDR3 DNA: TGTGCCAGCAGTTATTATTCACCCCTCCACTTT. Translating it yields CASSYYSPLHF.